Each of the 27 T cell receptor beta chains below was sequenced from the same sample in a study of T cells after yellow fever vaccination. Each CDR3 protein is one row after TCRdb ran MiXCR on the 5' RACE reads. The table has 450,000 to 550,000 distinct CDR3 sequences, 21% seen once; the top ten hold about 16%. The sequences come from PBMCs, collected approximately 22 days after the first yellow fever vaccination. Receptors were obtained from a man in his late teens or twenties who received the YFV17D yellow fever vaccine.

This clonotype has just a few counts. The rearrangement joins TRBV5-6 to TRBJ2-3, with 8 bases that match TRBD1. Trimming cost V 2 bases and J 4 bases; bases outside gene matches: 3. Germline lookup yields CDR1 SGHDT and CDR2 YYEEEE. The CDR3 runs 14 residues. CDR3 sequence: CASSFQGAPDTQYF. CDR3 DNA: TGTGCCAGCAGCTTTCAGGGGGCACCAGATACGCAGTATTTT.

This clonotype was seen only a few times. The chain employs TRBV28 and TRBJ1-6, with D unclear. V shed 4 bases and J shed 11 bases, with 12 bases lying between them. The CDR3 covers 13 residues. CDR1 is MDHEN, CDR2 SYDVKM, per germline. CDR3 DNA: TGTGCCAGCAGTTCCGAGTTTATGACACCCCTCCACTTT. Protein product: CASSSEFMTPLHF.

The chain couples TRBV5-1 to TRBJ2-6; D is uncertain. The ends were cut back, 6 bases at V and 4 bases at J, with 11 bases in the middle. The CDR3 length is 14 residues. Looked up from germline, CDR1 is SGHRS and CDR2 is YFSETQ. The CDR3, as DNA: TGCGCCAGCACTTCTTGGGGAGGGGCCAACGTCCTGACTTTC. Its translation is CASTSWGGANVLTF.

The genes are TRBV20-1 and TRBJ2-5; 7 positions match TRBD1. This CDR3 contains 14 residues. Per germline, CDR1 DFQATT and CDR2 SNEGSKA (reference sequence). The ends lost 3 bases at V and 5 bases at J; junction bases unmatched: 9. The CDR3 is CSASEVTGRETQYF. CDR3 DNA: TGCAGTGCTAGTGAAGTGACAGGGCGGGAGACCCAGTACTTC.

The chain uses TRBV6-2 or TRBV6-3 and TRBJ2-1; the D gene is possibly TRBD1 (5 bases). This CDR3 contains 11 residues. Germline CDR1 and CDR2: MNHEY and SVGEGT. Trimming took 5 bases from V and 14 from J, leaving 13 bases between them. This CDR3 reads CASSLARQKFF. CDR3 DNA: TGTGCCAGCAGTCTCGCTCGACAGAAGTTCTTC.

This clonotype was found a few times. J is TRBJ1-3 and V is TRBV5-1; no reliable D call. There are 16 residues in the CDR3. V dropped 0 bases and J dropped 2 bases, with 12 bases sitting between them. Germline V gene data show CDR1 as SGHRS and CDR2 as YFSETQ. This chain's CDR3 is CASSLVGFLAGNTIYF. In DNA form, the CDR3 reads TGCGCCAGCAGCTTGGTTGGGTTCCTCGCTGGAAACACCATATATTTT.

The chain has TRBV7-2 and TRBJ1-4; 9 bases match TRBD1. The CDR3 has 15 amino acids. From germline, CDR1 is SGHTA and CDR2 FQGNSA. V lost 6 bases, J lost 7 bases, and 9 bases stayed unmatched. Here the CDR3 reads CASRDRGLSGEKLFF. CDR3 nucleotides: TGTGCCAGCAGGGACAGGGGTTTAAGTGGTGAAAAACTGTTTTTT.

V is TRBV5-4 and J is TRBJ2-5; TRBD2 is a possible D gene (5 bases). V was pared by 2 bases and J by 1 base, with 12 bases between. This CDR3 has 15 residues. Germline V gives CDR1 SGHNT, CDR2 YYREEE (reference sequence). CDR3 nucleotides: TGTGCCAGCAGCTTTGAGGGAAGGTTCCAAGAGACCCAGTACTTC. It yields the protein CASSFEGRFQETQYF.

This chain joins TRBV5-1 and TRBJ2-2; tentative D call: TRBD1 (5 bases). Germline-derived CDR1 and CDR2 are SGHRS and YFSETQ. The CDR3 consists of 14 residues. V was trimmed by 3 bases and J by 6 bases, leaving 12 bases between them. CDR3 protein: CASSWTRSPGELFF. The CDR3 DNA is TGCGCCAGCAGCTGGACAAGATCCCCCGGGGAGCTGTTTTTT.

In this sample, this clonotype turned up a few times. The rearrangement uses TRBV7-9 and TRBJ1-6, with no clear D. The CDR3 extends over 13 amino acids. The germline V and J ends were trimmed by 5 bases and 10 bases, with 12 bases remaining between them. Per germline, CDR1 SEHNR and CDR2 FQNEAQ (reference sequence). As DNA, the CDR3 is TGTGCCAGCAGCCCCGACGGGCCCTCACCCCTCCACTTT. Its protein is CASSPDGPSPLHF.

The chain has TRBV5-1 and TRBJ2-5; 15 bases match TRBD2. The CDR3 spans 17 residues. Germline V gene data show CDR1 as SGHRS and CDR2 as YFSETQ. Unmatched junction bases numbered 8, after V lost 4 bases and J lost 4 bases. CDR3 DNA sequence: TGCGCCAGCAGCCCTCGGACTAGCGGGGGGGCCGGAGAGACCCAGTACTTC. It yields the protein CASSPRTSGGAGETQYF.

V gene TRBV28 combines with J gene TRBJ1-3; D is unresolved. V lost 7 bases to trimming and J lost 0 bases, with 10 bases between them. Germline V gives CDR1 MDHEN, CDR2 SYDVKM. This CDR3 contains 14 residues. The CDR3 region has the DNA TGTGCCAGCACAACGTCTGACTCTGGAAACACCATATATTTT. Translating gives CASTTSDSGNTIYF.

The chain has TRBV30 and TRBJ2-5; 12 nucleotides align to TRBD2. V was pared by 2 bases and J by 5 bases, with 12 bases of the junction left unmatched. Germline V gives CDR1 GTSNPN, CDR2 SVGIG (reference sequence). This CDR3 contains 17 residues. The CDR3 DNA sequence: TGTGCCTGGAGTTCAGCCATCGGACTAGCGGGGTACGAGACCCAGTACTTC. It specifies CAWSSAIGLAGYETQYF.

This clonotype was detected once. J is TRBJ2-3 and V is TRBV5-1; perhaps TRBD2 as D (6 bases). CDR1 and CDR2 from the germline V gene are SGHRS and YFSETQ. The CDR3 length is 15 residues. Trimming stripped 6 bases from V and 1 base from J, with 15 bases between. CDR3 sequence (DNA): TGCGCCAGCAAGGGTTTAGCGGAGCGCACAGATACGCAGTATTTT. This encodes CASKGLAERTDTQYF.

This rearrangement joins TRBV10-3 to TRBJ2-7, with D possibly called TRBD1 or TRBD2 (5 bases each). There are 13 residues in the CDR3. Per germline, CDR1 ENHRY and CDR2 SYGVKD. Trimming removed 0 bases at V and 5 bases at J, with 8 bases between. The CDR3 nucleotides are TGTGCCATCAGTGAGTCCGGGGCCCACGAGCAGTACGTC. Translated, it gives CAISESGAHEQYV.

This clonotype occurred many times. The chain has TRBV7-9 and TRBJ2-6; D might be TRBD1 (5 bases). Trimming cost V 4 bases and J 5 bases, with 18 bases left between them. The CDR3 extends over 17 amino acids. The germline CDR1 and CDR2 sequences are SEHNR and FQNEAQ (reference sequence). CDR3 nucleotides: TGTGCCAGCAGCTCCTTGGATAGGCAGGGTAGGGCCAACGTCCTGACTTTC. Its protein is CASSSLDRQGRANVLTF.

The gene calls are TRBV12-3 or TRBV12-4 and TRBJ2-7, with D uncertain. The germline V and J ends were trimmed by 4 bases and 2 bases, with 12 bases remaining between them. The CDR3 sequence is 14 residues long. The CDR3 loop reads CASSYELITYEQYF. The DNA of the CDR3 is TGTGCCAGCAGTTACGAACTGATTACCTACGAGCAGTACTTC.

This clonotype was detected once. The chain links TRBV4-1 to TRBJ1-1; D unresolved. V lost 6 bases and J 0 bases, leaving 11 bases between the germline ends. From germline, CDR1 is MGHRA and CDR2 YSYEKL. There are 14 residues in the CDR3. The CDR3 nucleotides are TGCGCCAGCAGGCCACGGGTCCTGAACACTGAAGCTTTCTTT. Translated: CASRPRVLNTEAFF.

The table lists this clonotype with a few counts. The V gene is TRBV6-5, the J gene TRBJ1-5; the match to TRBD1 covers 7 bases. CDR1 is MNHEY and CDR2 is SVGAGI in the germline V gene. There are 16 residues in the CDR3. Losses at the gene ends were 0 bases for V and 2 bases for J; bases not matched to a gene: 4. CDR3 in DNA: TGTGCCAGCAGTTACTCTGTTGGACAGGGCAATCAGCCCCAGCATTTT. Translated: CASSYSVGQGNQPQHF.

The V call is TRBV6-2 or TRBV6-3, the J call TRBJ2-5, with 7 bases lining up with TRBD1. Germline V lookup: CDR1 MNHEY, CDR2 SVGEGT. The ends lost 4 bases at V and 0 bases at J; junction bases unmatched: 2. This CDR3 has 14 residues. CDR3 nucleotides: TGTGCCAGCAGTTGGGGACAGTACCAAGAGACCCAGTACTTC. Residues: CASSWGQYQETQYF.

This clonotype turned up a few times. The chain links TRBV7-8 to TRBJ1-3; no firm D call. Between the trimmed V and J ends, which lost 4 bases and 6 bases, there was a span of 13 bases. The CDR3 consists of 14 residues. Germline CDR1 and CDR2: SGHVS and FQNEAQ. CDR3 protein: CASSSRTGKNTIYF. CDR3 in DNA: TGTGCCAGCAGCTCACGGACGGGGAAAAACACCATATATTTT.

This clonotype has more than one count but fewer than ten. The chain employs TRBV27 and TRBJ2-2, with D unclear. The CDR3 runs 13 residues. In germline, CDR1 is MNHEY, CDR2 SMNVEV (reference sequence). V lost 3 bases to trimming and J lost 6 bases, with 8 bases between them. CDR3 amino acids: CASSFSRPGELFF. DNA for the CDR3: TGTGCCAGCAGTTTTTCCAGGCCCGGGGAGCTGTTTTTT.

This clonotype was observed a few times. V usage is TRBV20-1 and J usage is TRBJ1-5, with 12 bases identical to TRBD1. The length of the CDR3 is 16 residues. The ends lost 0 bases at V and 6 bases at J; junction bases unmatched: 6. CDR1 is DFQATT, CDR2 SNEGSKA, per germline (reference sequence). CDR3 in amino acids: CSARDTRDRGRQPQHF. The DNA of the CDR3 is TGCAGTGCTAGAGACACCCGGGACAGGGGGCGTCAGCCCCAGCATTTT.

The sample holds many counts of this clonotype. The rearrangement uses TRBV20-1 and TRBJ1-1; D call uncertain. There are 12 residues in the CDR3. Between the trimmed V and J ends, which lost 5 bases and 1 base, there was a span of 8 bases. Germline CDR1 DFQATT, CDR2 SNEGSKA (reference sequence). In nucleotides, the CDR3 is TGCAGTGCTTACAGACAGAACACTGAAGCTTTCTTT. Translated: CSAYRQNTEAFF.

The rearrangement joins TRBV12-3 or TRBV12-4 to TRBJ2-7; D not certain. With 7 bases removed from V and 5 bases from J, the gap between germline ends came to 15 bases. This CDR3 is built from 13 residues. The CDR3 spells CASKGSTSNEQYF. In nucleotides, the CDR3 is TGTGCCAGCAAGGGCAGCACGAGTAACGAGCAGTACTTC.

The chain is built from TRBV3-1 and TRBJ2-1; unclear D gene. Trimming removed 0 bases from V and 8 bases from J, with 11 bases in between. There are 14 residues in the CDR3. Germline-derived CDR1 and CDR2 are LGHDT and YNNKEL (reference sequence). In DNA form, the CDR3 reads TGTGCCAGCAGCCAAGATCCAGTTAGGGATGAGCAGTTCTTC. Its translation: CASSQDPVRDEQFF.

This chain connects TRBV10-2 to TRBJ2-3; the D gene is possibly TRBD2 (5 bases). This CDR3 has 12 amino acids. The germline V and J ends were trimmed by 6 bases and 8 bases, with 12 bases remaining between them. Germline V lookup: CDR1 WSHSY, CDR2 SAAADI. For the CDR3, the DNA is TGCGCCAGCAGCCGAGCCGAGGGTACGCAGTATTTT. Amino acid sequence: CASSRAEGTQYF.